This T cell receptor (beta chain) comes out of a study of regulatory T cells in long-lasting Graves disease. Indicated time point: newly diagnosed GD, antithyroid drugs for less than 3 months. Scientists built the TCR library using RNA that was extracted from PBMCs. Per germline, CDR1 DFQATT and CDR2 SNEGSKA (reference sequence). Trimming removed 3 bases at V and 3 bases at J, with 17 bases between. This CDR3 has 15 residues. This clonotype was seen a handful of times. The antigen is not known. Study observations and caveats: Persistent disease preferred TRBV28, TRBJ1-2 and TRBJ2-5. Exclusively peripheral blood, rather than thyroid tissue, was studied. Less diverse TCR repertoires were seen in persistent Graves' patients than in newly diagnosed ones.

Relying on iRepertoire HTBI primers and Arm-PCR of CDR3 regions, the team built TCR beta libraries. MiXCR, applied by TCRdb to the multiplex PCR reads, yields one record per CDR3 protein. The data show 410,000 or so distinct CDR3 sequences, 15% seen once. The sample also formed part of further work on T cells in Graves' hyperthyroidism and ophthalmopathy.

The sequencing used peripheral blood mononuclear cells (PBMCs), collected at new diagnosis, from a patient treated with antithyroid drugs. The J gene is TRBJ1-1, the V gene TRBV20-1; D is unresolved. The TCR sequence derives from a young woman with Graves disease. Here the CDR3 reads CSASSRLRWDTEAFF. CDR3 in DNA: TGCAGTGCTAGCTCCCGGCTCCGATGGGACACTGAAGCTTTCTTT.